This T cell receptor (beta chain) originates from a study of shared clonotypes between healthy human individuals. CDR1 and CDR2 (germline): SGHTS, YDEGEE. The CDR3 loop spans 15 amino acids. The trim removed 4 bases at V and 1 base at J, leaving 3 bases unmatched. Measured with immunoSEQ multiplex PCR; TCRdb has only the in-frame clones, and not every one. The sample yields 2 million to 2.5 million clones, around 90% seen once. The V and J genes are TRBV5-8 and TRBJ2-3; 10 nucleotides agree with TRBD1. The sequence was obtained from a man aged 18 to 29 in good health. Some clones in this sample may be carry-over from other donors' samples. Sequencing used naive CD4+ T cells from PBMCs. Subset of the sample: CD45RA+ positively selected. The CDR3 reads CASSTGTGGTDTQYF. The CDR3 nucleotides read TGTGCCAGCAGCACAGGGACAGGGGGCACAGATACGCAGTATTTT.